One sample yielded the 25 T cell receptor beta chains listed below, sequenced in a study of cytomegalovirus exposure and HLA in healthy donors. PCR involved 60 Vbeta and 13 Jbeta primers. Method: immunoSEQ multiplex PCR; TCRdb's copy keeps in-frame clones and lacks some. The sample yields about 160,000 clones, around 82% seen once. Sequencing used PBMCs. The receptors originated from a man aged 50 to 59 in good health and CMV-seropositive.

The chain has TRBV27 and TRBJ2-1; 8 bases match TRBD1. V lost 2 bases and J lost 3; bases outside the gene matches: 3. Germline V gives CDR1 MNHEY, CDR2 SMNVEV (reference sequence). The CDR3 consists of 15 residues. CDR3 bases: TGTGCCAGCAGTTTACGACAGGGGCTCTACAATGAGCAGTTCTTC. Residues: CASSLRQGLYNEQFF.

The rearrangement joins TRBV4-3 to TRBJ1-5; 10 bases are shared with TRBD1. The CDR3 is 15 amino acids. The V segment lost 5 bases and the J segment 2 bases; nucleotides outside the gene matches: 3. The germline gives CDR1 LGHNA, CDR2 YSLEER. The CDR3: CASSLDRGGNQPQHF. As DNA, the CDR3 is TGCGCCAGCAGCTTGGACAGGGGGGGCAATCAGCCCCAGCATTTT.

The chain recombines TRBV10-3 with TRBJ2-5; no reliable D call. There are 15 residues in the CDR3. Trimming removed 0 bases at V and 1 base at J, with 9 bases between. From germline, CDR1 is ENHRY and CDR2 SYGVKD. CDR3 loop: CAISESTGIQETQYF. Here the CDR3 DNA reads TGTGCCATCAGTGAGTCGACGGGTATCCAAGAGACCCAGTACTTC.

This clone was counted a few times. V is TRBV25-1 and J is TRBJ2-7; 10 bases are shared with TRBD1. V gave up 6 bases and J gave up 3 bases; unmatched junction bases: 5. The CDR3 length is 14 residues. Germline CDR1 MGHDK, CDR2 SYGVNS. CDR3 residues: CASSKGQGNYEQYF. The CDR3 nucleotides read TGTGCCAGCAGCAAGGGACAGGGGAACTACGAGCAGTACTTC.

The chain has TRBV10-3 and TRBJ1-1; TRBD1 aligns across 9 bases. The CDR3 has 14 residues. Trimming at V came to 7 bases and at J to 1 base, leaving 4 bases not matched to a gene. Germline V gives CDR1 ENHRY, CDR2 SYGVKD. CDR3 nucleotide sequence: TGTGCCATCACCAGGACAGGGGAGAACACTGAAGCTTTCTTT. The encoded protein is CAITRTGENTEAFF.

The CDR3 here is CASSEQGKGIQYF. CDR3 sequence (DNA): TGTGCCAGCAGTGAACAGGGAAAGGGCATTCAGTACTTC. The J gene is TRBJ2-4, the V gene TRBV6-1, with D perhaps matching TRBD1 (5 bases). From germline, CDR1 is MNHNS and CDR2 SASEGT. Trimming left V 2 bases short and J 9 bases short, with 11 bases between. The CDR3 has 13 residues.

The rearrangement uses TRBV6-6 and TRBJ1-1; D is perhaps TRBD1 (5 bases). Trimming stripped 1 base from V and 1 base from J, with 10 bases between. The length of the CDR3 is 15 residues. Germline CDR1 MNHNY, CDR2 SVGAGI (reference sequence). The CDR3 nucleotides read TGTGCCAGCAGTTACTTGTGGGGCTCGAACACTGAAGCTTTCTTT. It specifies CASSYLWGSNTEAFF.

The chain recombines TRBV5-6 with TRBJ2-5, with D tentatively TRBD2 (5 bases). The CDR3 runs 13 residues. The V end lost 4 bases, the J end lost 2 bases, and 9 bases lay between the germline ends. Germline values: CDR1 SGHDT, CDR2 YYEEEE. The CDR3 here is CASSRDYQETQYF. The CDR3 DNA sequence: TGTGCCAGCAGCAGAGACTATCAAGAGACCCAGTACTTC.

This rearrangement joins TRBV10-3 to TRBJ2-5, with TRBD2 matching over 9 bases. This CDR3 is 18 amino acids long. The V gene's germline CDR1 is ENHRY and CDR2 SYGVKD. Losses at the gene ends were 3 bases for V and 5 bases for J; bases not matched to a gene: 16. The CDR3 sequence is CAISDSTMGREGRETQYF. The CDR3 DNA sequence: TGTGCCATCAGTGACTCCACTATGGGGCGGGAGGGCCGGGAGACCCAGTACTTC.

This clone was seen more than once but under ten times. The chain links TRBV7-3 to TRBJ2-3; 9 nucleotides align to TRBD2. The V and J ends lost 1 base and 2 bases, in that order; junction bases with no gene match: 4. Germline values: CDR1 SGHTA, CDR2 FQGTGA. The CDR3 has 16 amino acids. This chain's CDR3 is CASSLRSGGPTDTQYF. CDR3 coding DNA: TGTGCCAGCAGCTTAAGGAGCGGGGGGCCCACAGATACGCAGTATTTT.

The chain links TRBV2 to TRBJ1-2, with 7 nucleotides matching TRBD1. From germline, CDR1 is SNHLY and CDR2 FYNNEI. The CDR3 spans 13 residues. J was trimmed by 5 bases and V by 3 bases; bases with no gene match: 3. CDR3 protein: CASSEGQRYGYTF. CDR3 nucleotides: TGTGCCAGCAGTGAGGGACAGAGGTATGGCTACACCTTC.

V usage is TRBV5-6 and J usage is TRBJ2-1; TRBD1 matches at 10 bases. Germline V gene lookup returns CDR1 SGHDT and CDR2 YYEEEE. V was pared by 4 bases and J by 10 bases, with 8 bases of the junction left unmatched. This CDR3 comprises 14 residues. The DNA for the CDR3 is TGTGCCAGCAGCGCCGGGACAGGGGAGCGGGAGCAGTTCTTC. This encodes CASSAGTGEREQFF. Based on the CDR3 plus reference TRBV5-6 and TRBJ2-1, the full variable domain is DAGVTQSPTHLIKTRGQQVTLRCSPKSGHDTVSWYQQALGQGPQFIFQYYEEEERQRGNFPDRFSGHQFPNYSSELNVNALLLGDSALYLCASSAGTGEREQFFGPGTRLTVL.

This clone has a handful of counts. The chain uses TRBV5-1 and TRBJ2-5; D is perhaps TRBD1 (5 bases). Trimming took 3 bases from V and 0 from J, leaving 9 bases between them. The CDR3 runs 14 residues. CDR1 and CDR2 from the germline V gene are SGHRS and YFSETQ. The CDR3 DNA reads TGCGCCAGCAGCTCGGACATAAACCAAGAGACCCAGTACTTC. Protein: CASSSDINQETQYF.

V usage is TRBV18 and J usage is TRBJ1-6; 7 bases align to TRBD1. Trimming removed 4 bases from V and 9 bases from J; junction bases left unmatched: 9. This CDR3 has 15 amino acids. Looked up from germline, CDR1 is KGHSH and CDR2 is LQKENI. CDR3 in amino acids: CASSLRDRLGSPLHF. CDR3 DNA: TGTGCCAGCTCACTCCGGGACAGACTTGGTTCACCCCTCCACTTT.

This clone was counted a single time. The chain uses TRBV11-1 and TRBJ2-1, with TRBD2 matching 10 bases. V gave up 5 bases and J gave up 7 bases; unmatched junction bases: 11. CDR3 size: 16 residues. Per germline, CDR1 SGHAT and CDR2 FQDESV (reference sequence). CDR3 region: CASSRGLAHLNNEQFF. In DNA, the CDR3 is TGTGCCAGCAGCCGGGGACTAGCGCACCTCAATAATGAGCAGTTCTTC.

This clone was seen a handful of times. The V gene is TRBV5-1, the J gene TRBJ2-7; D gene uncertain. V was trimmed by 6 bases and J by 4 bases, leaving 14 bases between them. Germline loops: CDR1 SGHRS, CDR2 YFSETQ. This CDR3 spans 13 amino acids. The CDR3 bases are TGCGCCAGCAATGACGGAATGGAGTACGAGCAGTACTTC. It specifies CASNDGMEYEQYF.

This clone was observed a few times. The chain recombines TRBV19 with TRBJ2-3, with 8 bases matching TRBD2. CDR1 is LNHDA and CDR2 is SQIVND in the germline V gene (reference sequence). With 0 bases clipped from V and 5 bases from J, the junction kept 10 bases outside the gene matches. The CDR3 extends over 17 amino acids. The CDR3 DNA sequence: TGTGCCAGTAGTATAGAATTTACAGGCGGGAGGAGAGATACGCAGTATTTT. This codes for CASSIEFTGGRRDTQYF.

This clone was observed once. The CDR3 region has the DNA TGTGCCAGCAGACCATTTAGCGGGGGGACCTACGAGCAGTACTTC. This codes for CASRPFSGGTYEQYF. The chain employs TRBV28 and TRBJ2-7; 10 nucleotides agree with TRBD2. The germline V gene encodes CDR1 MDHEN and CDR2 SYDVKM. The V gene end was trimmed by 6 bases and the J gene end by 2 bases; junction bases not matched to a gene: 7. The CDR3 contains 15 residues.

This clone was observed a handful of times. The chain employs TRBV5-8 and TRBJ2-6; TRBD1 is a possible D gene (6 bases). Germline values: CDR1 SGHTS, CDR2 YDEGEE. The length of the CDR3 is 15 residues. V dropped 5 bases and J dropped 2 bases, with 11 bases sitting between them. The CDR3: CASRVGGTGANVLTF. For the CDR3, the DNA is TGTGCCAGCAGGGTTGGGGGCACTGGGGCCAACGTCCTGACTTTC.

The chain combines TRBV6-5 with TRBJ1-2; D gene ambiguous. This CDR3 region has 15 residues. V lost 0 bases and J 4 bases, leaving 12 bases between the germline ends. Germline CDR1 and CDR2: MNHEY and SVGAGI. CDR3 DNA sequence: TGTGCCAGCAGTTACTCGTACAATGCCCCCTATGGCTACACCTTC. Translated, it gives CASSYSYNAPYGYTF.

In its sample, this clone was seen once. V gene TRBV7-6 combines with J gene TRBJ1-2, with 7 bases that match TRBD1. Germline V gene data show CDR1 as SGHVS and CDR2 as FNYEAQ. The CDR3 loop spans 13 amino acids. Unmatched junction bases numbered 7, after V lost 5 bases and J lost 7 bases. Here the CDR3 reads CASSPTGVGGYTF. The DNA of the CDR3 is TGTGCCAGCAGCCCTACAGGGGTTGGTGGCTACACCTTC.

V usage is TRBV7-2 and J usage is TRBJ2-1, with 13 bases matching TRBD2. In germline, CDR1 is SGHTA, CDR2 FQGNSA. This CDR3 region has 15 residues. J lost 10 bases, V lost 4 bases, and 7 bases had no gene match. Written as DNA, the CDR3 is TGTGCCAGCAGCTCCGGACTAGCGGGAGCAGGGGAGCAGTTCTTC. Protein: CASSSGLAGAGEQFF. The variable domain in full, with the rest retrieved from reference TRBV7-2 and TRBJ2-1, is GAGVSQSPSNKVTEKGKDVELRCDPISGHTALYWYRQSLGQGLEFLIYFQGNSAPDKSGLPSDRFSAERTGGSVSTLTIQRTQQEDSAVYLCASSSGLAGAGEQFFGPGTRLTVL.

The rearrangement links TRBV18 to TRBJ1-3; 9 nucleotides agree with TRBD1. The CDR3 has 16 amino acids. V gave up 3 bases and J gave up 2 bases; unmatched junction bases: 5. Per germline, CDR1 KGHSH and CDR2 LQKENI. The CDR3: CASSPIGTGTGNTIYF. DNA of the CDR3: TGTGCCAGCTCACCTATCGGGACAGGGACTGGAAACACCATATATTTT.

In nucleotides, the CDR3 is TGTGCCAGCAGTTTGCAGGGGGCGAGGAATGAAAAACTGTTTTTT. This codes for CASSLQGARNEKLFF. This chain links TRBV6-5 with TRBJ1-4, with 8 bases matching TRBD1. The germline CDR1 and CDR2 sequences are MNHEY and SVGAGI. The CDR3 loop spans 15 amino acids. The junction had 6 bases not matched to a gene; V was cut back by 4 bases and J by 5 bases.

V gene TRBV7-2 combines with J gene TRBJ1-2; 7 positions match TRBD1. Per germline, CDR1 SGHTA and CDR2 FQGNSA. The CDR3 is made up of 14 amino acids. J was trimmed by 4 bases and V by 3 bases; bases with no gene match: 5. The CDR3 DNA sequence: TGTGCCAGCAGCTTGGAACAGGGGACCTATGGCTACACCTTC. Protein sequence: CASSLEQGTYGYTF.